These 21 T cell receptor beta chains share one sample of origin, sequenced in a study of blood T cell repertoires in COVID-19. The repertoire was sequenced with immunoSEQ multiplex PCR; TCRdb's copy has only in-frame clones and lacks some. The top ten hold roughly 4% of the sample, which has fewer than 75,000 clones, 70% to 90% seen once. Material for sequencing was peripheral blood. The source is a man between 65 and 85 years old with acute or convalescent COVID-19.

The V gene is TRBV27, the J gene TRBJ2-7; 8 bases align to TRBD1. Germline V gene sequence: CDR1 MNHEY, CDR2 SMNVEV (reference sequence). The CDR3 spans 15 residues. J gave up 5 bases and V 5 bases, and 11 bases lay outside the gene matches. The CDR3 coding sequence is TGTGCCAGCAGTCCCACCTCAGGGGGCTTCCACGAGCAGTACTTC. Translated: CASSPTSGGFHEQYF.

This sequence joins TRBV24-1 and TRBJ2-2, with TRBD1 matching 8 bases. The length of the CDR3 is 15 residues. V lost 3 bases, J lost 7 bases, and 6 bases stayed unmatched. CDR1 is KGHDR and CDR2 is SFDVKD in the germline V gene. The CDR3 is CATSDQGAPDGELFF. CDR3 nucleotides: TGTGCCACCAGTGATCAGGGGGCGCCGGACGGGGAGCTGTTTTTT.

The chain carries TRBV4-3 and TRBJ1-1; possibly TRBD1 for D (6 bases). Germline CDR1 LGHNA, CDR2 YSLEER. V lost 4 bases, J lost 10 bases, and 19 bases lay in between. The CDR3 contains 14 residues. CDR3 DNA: TGCGCCAGCAGCCCGGGAACCGGGACATCGGCAGCTTTCTTT. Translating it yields CASSPGTGTSAAFF.

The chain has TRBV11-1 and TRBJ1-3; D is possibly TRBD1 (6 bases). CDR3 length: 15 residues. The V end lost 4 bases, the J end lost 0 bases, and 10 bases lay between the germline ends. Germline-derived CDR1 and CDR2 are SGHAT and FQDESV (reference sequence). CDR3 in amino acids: CASSYRELSGNTIYF. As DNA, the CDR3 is TGTGCCAGCAGCTACAGGGAACTCTCTGGAAACACCATATATTTT.

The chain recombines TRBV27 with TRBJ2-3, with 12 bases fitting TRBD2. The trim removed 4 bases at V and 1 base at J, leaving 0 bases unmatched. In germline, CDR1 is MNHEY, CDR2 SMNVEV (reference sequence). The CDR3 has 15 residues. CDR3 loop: CASSSSGGGTDTQYF. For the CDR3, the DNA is TGTGCCAGCAGTTCTAGCGGGGGGGGCACAGATACGCAGTATTTT.

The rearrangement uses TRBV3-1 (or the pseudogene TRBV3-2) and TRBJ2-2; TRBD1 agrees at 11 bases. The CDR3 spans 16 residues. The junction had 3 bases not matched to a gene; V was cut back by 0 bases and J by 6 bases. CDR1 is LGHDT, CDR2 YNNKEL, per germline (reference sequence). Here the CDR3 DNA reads TGTGCCAGCAGCCAAGATTGGGGACAGGGGGCCGGGGAGCTGTTTTTT. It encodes CASSQDWGQGAGELFF.

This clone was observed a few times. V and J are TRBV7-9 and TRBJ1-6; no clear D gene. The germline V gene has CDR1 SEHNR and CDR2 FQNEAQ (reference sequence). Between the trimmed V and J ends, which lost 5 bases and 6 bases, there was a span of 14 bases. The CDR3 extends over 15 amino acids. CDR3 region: CASSQSGRANSPLHF. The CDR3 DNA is TGTGCCAGCAGCCAAAGCGGGCGGGCTAATTCACCCCTCCACTTT.

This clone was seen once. CDR3 nucleotides: TGTGCCAGCAGCCAGAACAATGGGGGGACCGAGCAGTACTTC. Residues: CASSQNNGGTEQYF. The rearrangement joins TRBV3-1 (or the pseudogene TRBV3-2) to TRBJ2-7; maybe TRBD2 (6 bases). Germline assignment: CDR1 LGHDT and CDR2 YNNKEL (reference sequence). V was pared by 3 bases and J by 6 bases, with 15 bases between. This CDR3 is 14 amino acids long.

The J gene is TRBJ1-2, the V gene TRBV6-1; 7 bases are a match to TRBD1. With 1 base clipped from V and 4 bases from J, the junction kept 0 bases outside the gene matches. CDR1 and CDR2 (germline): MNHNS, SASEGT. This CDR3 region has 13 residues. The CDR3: CASSEGQGYGYTF. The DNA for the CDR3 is TGTGCCAGCAGTGAAGGACAGGGCTATGGCTACACCTTC.

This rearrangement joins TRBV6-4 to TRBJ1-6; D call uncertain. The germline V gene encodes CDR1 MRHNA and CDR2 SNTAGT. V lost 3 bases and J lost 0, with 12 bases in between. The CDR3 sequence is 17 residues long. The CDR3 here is CASSEEVSSSYNSPLHF. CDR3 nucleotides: TGTGCCAGCAGTGAGGAGGTCTCTAGCTCCTATAATTCACCCCTCCACTTT.

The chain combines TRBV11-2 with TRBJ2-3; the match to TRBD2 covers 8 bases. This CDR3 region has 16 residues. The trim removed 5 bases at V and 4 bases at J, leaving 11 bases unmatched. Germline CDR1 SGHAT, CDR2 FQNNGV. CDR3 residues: CASSPHAGGSADTQYF. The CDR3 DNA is TGTGCCAGCAGCCCCCACGCGGGGGGTAGCGCAGATACGCAGTATTTT.

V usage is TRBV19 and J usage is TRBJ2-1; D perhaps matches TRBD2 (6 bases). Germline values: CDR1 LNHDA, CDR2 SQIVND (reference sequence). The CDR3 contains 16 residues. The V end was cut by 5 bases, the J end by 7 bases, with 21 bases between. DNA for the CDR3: TGTGCCAGTAGTGCGGGGAGGCTAGTAGATGGAAATGAGCAGTTCTTC. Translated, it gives CASSAGRLVDGNEQFF.

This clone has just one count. The CDR3 spells CATSEHGIIVAGVEQYF. CDR3 nucleotides: TGTGCCACCAGTGAACACGGTATTATTGTAGCGGGGGTTGAGCAGTACTTC. The rearrangement uses TRBV24-1 and TRBJ2-7; 9 bases line up with TRBD2. Unmatched junction bases numbered 16, after V lost 4 bases and J lost 7 bases. The CDR3 is 17 amino acids. The germline V gene encodes CDR1 KGHDR and CDR2 SFDVKD.

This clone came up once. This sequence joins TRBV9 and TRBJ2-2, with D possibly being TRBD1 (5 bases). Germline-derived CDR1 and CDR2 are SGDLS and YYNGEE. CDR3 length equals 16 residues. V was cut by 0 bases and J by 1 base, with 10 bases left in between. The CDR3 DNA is TGTGCCAGCAGCGTAGCTACAACAGGGAACACCGGGGAGCTGTTTTTT. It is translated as CASSVATTGNTGELFF.

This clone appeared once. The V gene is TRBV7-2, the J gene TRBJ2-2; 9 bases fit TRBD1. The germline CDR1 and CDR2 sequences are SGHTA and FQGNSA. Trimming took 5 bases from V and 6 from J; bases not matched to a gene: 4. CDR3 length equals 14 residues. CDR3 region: CASSTGQGAGELFF. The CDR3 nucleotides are TGTGCCAGCAGCACGGGACAGGGAGCCGGGGAGCTGTTTTTT.

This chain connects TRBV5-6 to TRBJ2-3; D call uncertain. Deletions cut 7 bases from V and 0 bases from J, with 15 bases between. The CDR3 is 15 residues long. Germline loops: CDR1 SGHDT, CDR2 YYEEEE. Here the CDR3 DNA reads TGTGCCAGCTTCAGCGCCCAACTTAGCACAGATACGCAGTATTTT. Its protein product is CASFSAQLSTDTQYF.

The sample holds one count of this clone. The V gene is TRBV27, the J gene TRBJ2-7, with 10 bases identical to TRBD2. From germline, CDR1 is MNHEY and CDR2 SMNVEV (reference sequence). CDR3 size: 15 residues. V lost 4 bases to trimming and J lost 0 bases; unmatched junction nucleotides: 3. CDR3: CASSWTSGSSYEQYF. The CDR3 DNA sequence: TGTGCCAGCAGTTGGACTAGCGGAAGCTCCTACGAGCAGTACTTC.

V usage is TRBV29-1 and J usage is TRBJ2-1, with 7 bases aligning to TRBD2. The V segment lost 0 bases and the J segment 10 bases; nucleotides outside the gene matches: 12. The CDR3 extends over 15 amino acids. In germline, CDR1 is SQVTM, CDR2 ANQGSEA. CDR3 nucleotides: TGCAGCGTTGAAGATGGGGGGGAACCCTCGGGAGAGCAGTTCTTC. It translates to CSVEDGGEPSGEQFF.

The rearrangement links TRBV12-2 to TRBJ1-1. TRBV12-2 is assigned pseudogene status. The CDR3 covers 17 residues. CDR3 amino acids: CASRLARPYGLDTEAFF. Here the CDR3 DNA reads TGTGCAAGTCGCTTAGCGCGCCCTTACGGGTTGGACACTGAAGCTTTCTTT.

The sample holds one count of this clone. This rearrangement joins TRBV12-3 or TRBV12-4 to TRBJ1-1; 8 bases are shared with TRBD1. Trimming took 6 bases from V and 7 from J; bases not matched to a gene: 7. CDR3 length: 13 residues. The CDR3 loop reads CASRWTGRDEAFF. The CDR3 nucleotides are TGTGCCAGCAGGTGGACAGGGCGTGATGAAGCTTTCTTT.

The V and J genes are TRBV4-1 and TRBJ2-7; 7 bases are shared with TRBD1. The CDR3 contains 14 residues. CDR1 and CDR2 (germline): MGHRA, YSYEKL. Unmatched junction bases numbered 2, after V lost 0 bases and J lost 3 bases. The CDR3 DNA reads TGCGCCAGCAGCCAAGATAACAGGGGCTACGAGCAGTACTTC. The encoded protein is CASSQDNRGYEQYF.